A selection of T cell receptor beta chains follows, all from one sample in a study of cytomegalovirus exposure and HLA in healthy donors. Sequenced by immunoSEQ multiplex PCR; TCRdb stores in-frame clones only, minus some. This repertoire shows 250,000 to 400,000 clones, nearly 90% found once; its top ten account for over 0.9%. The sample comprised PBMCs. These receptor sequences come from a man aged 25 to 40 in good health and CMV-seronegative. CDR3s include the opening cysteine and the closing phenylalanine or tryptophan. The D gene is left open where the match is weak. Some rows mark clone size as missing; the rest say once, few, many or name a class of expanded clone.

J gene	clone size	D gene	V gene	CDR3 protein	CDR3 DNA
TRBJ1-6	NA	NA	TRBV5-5	CASSRTDSSYNSPLHF	TGTGCCAGCAGCCGGACAGACAGCTCCTATAATTCACCCCTCCACTTT
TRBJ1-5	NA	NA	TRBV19	CASSEKLQGGFNQPQHF	TGTGCCAGTAGCGAAAAGCTTCAGGGCGGTTTCAATCAGCCCCAGCATTTT
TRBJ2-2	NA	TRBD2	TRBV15	CATSSLAGGFTGELFF	TGTGCCACCAGCAGCCTAGCGGGGGGGTTCACCGGGGAGCTGTTTTTT
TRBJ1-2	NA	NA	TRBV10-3	CAISDFNYGYTF	TGTGCCATCAGTGACTTTAACTATGGCTACACCTTC
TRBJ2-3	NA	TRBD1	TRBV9	CASSVARGLNTQYF	TGTGCCAGCAGCGTAGCTAGGGGGCTAAATACGCAGTATTTT
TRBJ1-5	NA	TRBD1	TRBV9	CASSVGQGGNQPQHF	TGTGCCAGCAGCGTCGGACAGGGGGGCAATCAGCCCCAGCATTTT
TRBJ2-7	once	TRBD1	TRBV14	CASSQIQGASYEQYF	TGTGCCAGCAGCCAAATACAGGGGGCCTCCTACGAGCAGTACTTC
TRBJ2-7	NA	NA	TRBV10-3	CAISEVWRNEQYF	TGTGCCATCAGTGAAGTTTGGAGAAACGAGCAGTACTTC
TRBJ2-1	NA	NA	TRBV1	CTSSQDWCGGVNNEQFF	TGCACCAGCAGCCAAGATTGGTGCGGGGGGGTAAACAATGAGCAGTTCTTC
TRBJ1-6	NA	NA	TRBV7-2	CASSPKAGTNSPLHF	TGTGCCAGCAGCCCCAAGGCAGGCACTAATTCACCCCTCCACTTT
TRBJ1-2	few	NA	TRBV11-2	CASSFPGTSGYTF	TGTGCCAGCAGCTTCCCCGGGACATCTGGCTACACCTTC
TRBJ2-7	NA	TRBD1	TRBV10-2	CASSATGNEQYF	TGCGCCAGCAGTGCGACAGGGAACGAGCAGTACTTC
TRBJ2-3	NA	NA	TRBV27	CASSPRTDSSTDTQYF	TGTGCCAGCAGCCCTAGGACAGATAGTAGCACAGATACGCAGTATTTT
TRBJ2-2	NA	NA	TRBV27	CASSFGQYTGELFF	TGTGCCAGCAGTTTCGGACAGTACACCGGGGAGCTGTTTTTT
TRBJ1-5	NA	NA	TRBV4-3	CASSQDSGDQPQHF	TGCGCCAGCAGCCAAGATTCGGGGGATCAGCCCCAGCATTTT
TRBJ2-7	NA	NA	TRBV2	CASSESVSYEQYF	TGTGCCAGCAGTGAATCAGTCTCCTACGAGCAGTACTTC
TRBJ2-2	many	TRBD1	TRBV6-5	CASSGGTDNTGELFF	TGTGCCAGCAGTGGTGGGACAGATAACACCGGGGAGCTGTTTTTT
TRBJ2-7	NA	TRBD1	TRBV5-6	CASSVPGQGHYEQYF	TGTGCCAGCAGCGTCCCGGGACAGGGACACTACGAGCAGTACTTC
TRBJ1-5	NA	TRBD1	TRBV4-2	CASSLTGAGQPQHF	TGTGCCAGCAGCCTGACAGGGGCGGGGCAGCCCCAGCATTTT
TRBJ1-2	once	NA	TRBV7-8	CASSLDDSYYGYTF	TGTGCCAGCAGCTTAGACGACAGCTACTATGGCTACACCTTC
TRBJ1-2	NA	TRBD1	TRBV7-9	CASRQSDRVGGYTF	TGTGCCAGCAGACAATCGGACAGGGTCGGAGGCTACACCTTC
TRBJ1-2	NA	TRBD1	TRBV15	CATSSRQGTNYGYTF	TGTGCCACCAGCAGCAGACAGGGTACCAACTATGGCTACACCTTC
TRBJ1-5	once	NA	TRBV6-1	CASSVTIASNQPQHF	TGTGCCAGCAGTGTTACGATCGCGAGCAATCAGCCCCAGCATTTT
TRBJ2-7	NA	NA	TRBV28	CASTLQWGAYEQYF	TGTGCCAGCACCCTCCAGTGGGGAGCCTACGAGCAGTACTTC
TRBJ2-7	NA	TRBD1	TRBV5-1	CASSSRQGRTYEQYF	TGCGCCAGCAGCTCCCGACAGGGGAGGACCTACGAGCAGTACTTC
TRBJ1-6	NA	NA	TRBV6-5	CASSDYRVVNSPLHF	TGTGCCAGCAGTGACTACAGGGTAGTCAATTCACCCCTCCACTTT
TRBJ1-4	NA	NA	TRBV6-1	CASSTRGTNEKLFF	TGTGCCAGCAGTACCCGGGGGACTAATGAAAAACTGTTTTTT
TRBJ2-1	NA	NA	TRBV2	CASSDPDNEQFF	TGTGCCAGCAGTGACCCGGACAATGAGCAGTTCTTC
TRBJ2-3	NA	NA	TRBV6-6	CASSYDGVSTDTQYF	TGTGCCAGCAGTTATGACGGGGTGAGCACAGATACGCAGTATTTT
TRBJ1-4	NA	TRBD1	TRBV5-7	CASSRRGPEKLFF	TGTGCCAGCAGTCGGAGGGGGCCTGAAAAACTGTTTTTT
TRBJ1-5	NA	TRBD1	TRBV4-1	CASSQSVTGVFQPQHF	TGCGCCAGCAGCCAGAGTGTGACAGGGGTTTTTCAGCCCCAGCATTTT
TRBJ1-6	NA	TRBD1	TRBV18	CASSPDRANSPLHF	TGTGCCAGCTCACCGGACAGGGCGAATTCACCCCTCCACTTT
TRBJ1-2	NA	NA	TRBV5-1	CASRSDDSNYGYTF	TGCGCCAGCAGGTCCGATGACAGTAACTATGGCTACACCTTC
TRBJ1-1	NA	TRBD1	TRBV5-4	CASSVRQGSTEAFF	TGTGCCAGCAGTGTCCGACAGGGATCCACTGAAGCTTTCTTT
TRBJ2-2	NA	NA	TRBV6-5	CASSYLQADTGELFF	TGTGCCAGCAGTTACTTACAGGCGGACACCGGGGAGCTGTTTTTT
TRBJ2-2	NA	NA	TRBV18	CASSSGLAGELFF	TGTGCCAGCTCATCCGGACTCGCCGGGGAGCTGTTTTTT
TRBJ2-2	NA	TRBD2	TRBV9	CASSATSGGPNTGELFF	TGTGCCAGCAGCGCCACTAGCGGGGGGCCGAACACCGGGGAGCTGTTTTTT
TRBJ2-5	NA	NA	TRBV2	CASTGAGGYQETQYF	TGTGCCAGCACTGGGGCAGGGGGGTACCAAGAGACCCAGTACTTC
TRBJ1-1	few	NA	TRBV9	CASSVARGPFF	TGTGCCAGCAGCGTAGCTCGTGGGCCCTTCTTT
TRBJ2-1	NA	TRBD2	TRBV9	CASSVKLAAWNEQFF	TGTGCCAGCAGCGTTAAACTAGCGGCCTGGAATGAGCAGTTCTTC
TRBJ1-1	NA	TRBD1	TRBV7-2	CASSWTGGNTEAFF	TGTGCCAGCAGCTGGACAGGAGGGAACACTGAAGCTTTCTTT
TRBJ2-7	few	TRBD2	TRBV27	CASSLSLAGTYEQYF	TGTGCCAGCAGTTTATCGCTAGCGGGGACCTACGAGCAGTACTTC
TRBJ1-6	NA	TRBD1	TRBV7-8	CASSLSRGQGRDSPLHF	TGTGCCAGCAGCTTATCACGTGGACAGGGGAGGGATTCACCCCTCCACTTT
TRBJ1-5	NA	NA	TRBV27	CASGQGLSNQPQHF	TGTGCTTCCGGGCAGGGATTAAGCAATCAGCCCCAGCATTTT
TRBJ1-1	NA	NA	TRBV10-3	CAIRGSGGGDKNTEAFF	TGTGCCATCAGGGGGAGTGGGGGAGGGGACAAAAACACTGAAGCTTTCTTT
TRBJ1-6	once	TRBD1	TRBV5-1	CASSSHRGRGPAPLHF	TGCGCCAGCAGCTCTCACAGGGGGCGAGGACCTGCACCCCTCCACTTT
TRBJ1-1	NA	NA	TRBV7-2	CASSLPFGDRTEAFF	TGTGCCAGCAGCTTACCCTTCGGGGATCGTACTGAAGCTTTCTTT
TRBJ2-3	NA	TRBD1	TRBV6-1	CASSEWTGYSTDTQYF	TGTGCCAGCAGTGAATGGACAGGGTATAGCACAGATACGCAGTATTTT
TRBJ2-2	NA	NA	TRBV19	CASSISGELFF	TGTGCCAGTAGTATCTCCGGGGAGCTGTTTTTT
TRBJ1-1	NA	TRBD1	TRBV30	CAWSPGTGGGTEAFF	TGTGCCTGGAGTCCCGGGACAGGGGGAGGTACTGAAGCTTTCTTT
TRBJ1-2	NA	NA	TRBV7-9	CASSPSLLTGNYGYTF	TGTGCCAGCAGCCCCTCGCTGTTGACAGGAAACTATGGCTACACCTTC
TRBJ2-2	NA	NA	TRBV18	CASSPAWGNGELFF	TGTGCCAGCTCACCAGCTTGGGGCAACGGGGAGCTGTTTTTT
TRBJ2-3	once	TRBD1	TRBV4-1	CASSQDENRGRPDTQYF	TGCGCCAGCAGCCAAGATGAAAACAGGGGCCGCCCAGATACGCAGTATTTT
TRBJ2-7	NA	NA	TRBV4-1	CASSQARAFIYEQYF	TGCGCCAGCAGCCAAGCCAGGGCGTTTATCTACGAGCAGTACTTC
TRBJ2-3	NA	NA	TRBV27	CASSLTPRITDTQYF	TGTGCCAGCAGTTTAACCCCGCGCATCACAGATACGCAGTATTTT
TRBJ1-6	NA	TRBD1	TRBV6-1	CASSETGGGSPLHF	TGTGCCAGCAGTGAGACAGGGGGAGGTTCACCCCTCCACTTT